This T cell receptor beta chain was sequenced for a study of blood T cells in healthy people across ages. About this clonotype itself: Its matching antigen is unknown.

Points from the study as a whole: When set beside aged donors, long-lived donors presented more naive CD4+ cells and higher diversity.

Next came a second PCR, run for about 7 to 12 cycles, which used a sample-barcoded 5' primer along with a J-beta primer mix. TCRdb ran MiXCR on the 5' RACE reads and lists one entry per CDR3 protein. The table shows about 800,000 distinct CDR3 sequences, with roughly 50% occurring only once. This receptor was obtained from a man under 40 in good health. The sample taken for sequencing was blood.

The CDR3 spells CASSPDFFYEQYF. The DNA for the CDR3 is TGTGCCAGCAGCCCGGACTTTTTCTACGAGCAGTACTTC. The rearrangement uses TRBV7-9 and TRBJ2-7; possibly TRBD2 for D (5 bases). Per germline, CDR1 SEHNR and CDR2 FQNEAQ (reference sequence). The CDR3 sequence is 13 residues long. V was clipped by 5 bases and J by 3 bases, with 11 bases between them. The full variable domain, completed using reference TRBV7-9 and TRBJ2-7, is DTGVSQNPRHKITKRGQNVTFRCDPISEHNRLYWYRQTLGQGPEFLTYFQNEAQLEKSRLLSDRFSAERPKGSFSTLEIQRTEQGDSAMYLCASSPDFFYEQYFGPGTRLTVT.